A single sample gave rise to the 10 T cell receptor beta chains below, sequenced in a study of T cell repertoires in cytomegalovirus infection. TCRdb independently ran MiXCR on the reads; one entry per CDR3 protein. Here the sample spans a few hundred thousand distinct CDR3 sequences, approximately 25% being singletons. Sequencing used PBMCs. The receptors here all came from a human donor in good health (CMV status not recorded). Some clones in this sample may be carry-over from other donors' samples.

This clonotype was picked up a small number of times. The V call is TRBV6-8, the J call TRBJ2-1; maybe TRBD2 (5 bases). CDR3 length: 13 residues. Trimming cost V 11 bases and J 4 bases, with 15 bases left between them. Germline assignment: CDR1 MNHGY and CDR2 SAAAGT. This CDR3 reads CASRETGYNEQFF. The CDR3 DNA reads TGTGCCTCCCGGGAAACCGGATACAATGAGCAGTTCTTC.

The chain uses TRBV6-5 and TRBJ1-1; the D is unclear. Trimming left V 6 bases short and J 9 bases short, with 14 bases between. Germline V gives CDR1 MNHEY, CDR2 SVGAGI. The CDR3 is 12 amino acids. Here the CDR3 DNA reads TGTGCCAGCAGCCCCACACAGACTCAAGCTTTCTTT. It specifies CASSPTQTQAFF.

This clonotype was detected only a few times. The V call is TRBV20-1, the J call TRBJ2-1, with no clear D. V lost 5 bases, J lost 9 bases, and 17 bases lay in between. The CDR3 runs 13 residues. The germline V gene has CDR1 DFQATT and CDR2 SNEGSKA (reference sequence). CDR3 in amino acids: CSAVPDPLTEQFF. The CDR3 DNA follows: TGCAGTGCTGTCCCTGACCCCCTTACTGAGCAGTTCTTC.

The genes are TRBV9 and TRBJ2-1; TRBD2 aligns across 8 bases. CDR3 size: 16 residues. Germline V lookup: CDR1 SGDLS, CDR2 YYNGEE. Trimming removed 3 bases from V and 3 bases from J; junction bases left unmatched: 8. The CDR3 loop is CASSATGTSYYNEQFF. The DNA of the CDR3 is TGTGCCAGCAGCGCGACCGGGACTAGTTACTACAATGAGCAGTTCTTC.

Remarks on this clonotype: This could be a read error, since a much larger clone is one nucleotide away. CDR3 sequence reads: CASSLDGRDPGEDTGELFF. CDR3 in DNA: TGTGCCAGCAGCTTAGATGGCCGGGACCCGGGCGAAGACACCGGGGAGCTGTTTTTT. The V and J genes are TRBV7-8 and TRBJ2-2; D is perhaps TRBD1 or TRBD2 (5 bases each). The CDR3 is 19 residues long. Germline lookup yields CDR1 SGHVS and CDR2 FQNEAQ. With 1 base removed from V and 3 bases from J, the gap between germline ends came to 21 bases.

V gene TRBV30 combines with J gene TRBJ1-1; maybe TRBD1 (5 bases). The CDR3 totals 14 residues. Trimming shortened V by 2 bases and J by 0 bases, and 10 bases separated the two germline ends. Looked up from germline, CDR1 is GTSNPN and CDR2 is SVGIG (reference sequence). The CDR3 DNA sequence: TGTGCCTGGAGTCCCCGGGGGTTGAACACTGAAGCTTTCTTT. It specifies CAWSPRGLNTEAFF.

This clonotype has just a few counts. The gene calls are TRBV7-6 and TRBJ2-1; no clear D gene. Trimming removed 1 base from V and 0 bases from J, with 10 bases in between. CDR1 SGHVS and CDR2 FNYEAQ come from the germline V gene. This CDR3 has 16 residues. The CDR3 loop is CASSLETGLSYNEQFF. As DNA, the CDR3 is TGTGCCAGCAGCTTAGAAACGGGCCTCTCCTACAATGAGCAGTTCTTC.

The chain couples TRBV15 to TRBJ2-6; D is unresolved. With 6 bases removed from V and 0 bases from J, the gap between germline ends came to 12 bases. CDR1 LNHNV and CDR2 YYDKDF come from the germline V gene (reference sequence). This CDR3 contains 16 residues. The CDR3, as DNA: TGTGCCACCAGTCCAATACGCAACTCTGGGGCCAACGTCCTGACTTTC. Protein sequence: CATSPIRNSGANVLTF.

This rearrangement joins TRBV18 to TRBJ2-1, with D possibly matching TRBD1 (6 bases). Germline lookup yields CDR1 KGHSH and CDR2 LQKENI. Deletions cut 4 bases from V and 7 bases from J, with 17 bases between. The CDR3 sequence is 15 residues long. CDR3: CASSRTVIDLNEQFF. The CDR3 bases are TGTGCCAGCTCACGGACAGTGATTGACTTGAATGAGCAGTTCTTC.

This clonotype was counted between two and nine times. J is TRBJ1-6 and V is TRBV6-1; 10 bases are shared with TRBD1. With V trimmed by 8 bases and J by 6 bases, 10 bases remained unmatched. The CDR3 has 16 residues. Per germline, CDR1 MNHNS and CDR2 SASEGT. The CDR3 coding sequence is TGTGCCAGCCCCTTCTCGGACAGGGGGTTTAATTCACCCCTCCACTTT. Its protein product is CASPFSDRGFNSPLHF.